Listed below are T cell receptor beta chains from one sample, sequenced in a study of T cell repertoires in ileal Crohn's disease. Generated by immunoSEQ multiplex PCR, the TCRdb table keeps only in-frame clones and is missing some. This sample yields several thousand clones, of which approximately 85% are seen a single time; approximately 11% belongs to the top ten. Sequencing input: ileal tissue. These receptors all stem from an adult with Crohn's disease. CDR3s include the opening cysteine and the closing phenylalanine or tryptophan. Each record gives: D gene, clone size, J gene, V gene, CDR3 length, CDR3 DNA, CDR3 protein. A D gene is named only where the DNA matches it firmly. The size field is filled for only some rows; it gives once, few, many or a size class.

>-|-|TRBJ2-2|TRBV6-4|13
TGTGCCAGCAGTGACAGGGACACCGGGGAGCTGTTTTTT
CASSDRDTGELFF
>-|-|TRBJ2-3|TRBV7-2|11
TGTGCCAGCAGCTCCGCCGATACGCAGTATTTT
CASSSADTQYF
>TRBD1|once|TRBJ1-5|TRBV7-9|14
TGTGCCAGCAGCTTCTTGACAGGGATTGGGCCCCAGCATTTT
CASSFLTGIGPQHF
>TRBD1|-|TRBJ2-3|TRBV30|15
TGTGCCTGGAGCGGATTGGCGGACAGGGGGGGCCGTATGTATTTT
CAWSGLADRGGRMYF
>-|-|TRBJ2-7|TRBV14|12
TGTGCCAGCAGCTACCCCCTGGGGGAGCAGTACTTC
CASSYPLGEQYF
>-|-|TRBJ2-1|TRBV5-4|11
TGTGCCAGCAGCGAGACAGTTGAGCAGTTCTTC
CASSETVEQFF
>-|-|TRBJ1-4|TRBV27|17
TGTGCCAGCAGTGCCCCGGGACCGATCTGGGGTAATGAAAAACTGTTTTTT
CASSAPGPIWGNEKLFF
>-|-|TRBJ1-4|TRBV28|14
TGTGCCAGCAGTCCGTCTCCGGGGAGTGAAAAACTGTTTTTT
CASSPSPGSEKLFF
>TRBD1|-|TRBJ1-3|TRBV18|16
TGTGCCAGCTCACCCCTAGGACAGGGGAGTGGAAACACCATATATTTT
CASSPLGQGSGNTIYF
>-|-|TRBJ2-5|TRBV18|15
TGTGCCAGCTCATCAATGGCGCAGGTCCAAGAGACTCAGTACTTC
CASSSMAQVQETQYF
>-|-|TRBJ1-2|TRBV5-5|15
TGTGCCAGCAGCCCTCTCCGGGGGCCTAACTATGGCTACACCTTC
CASSPLRGPNYGYTF
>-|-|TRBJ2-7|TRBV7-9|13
TGTGCCAGCAGCTTAGACGGAGTCTACGAGCAGTACTTC
CASSLDGVYEQYF
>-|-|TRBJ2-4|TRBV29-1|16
TGCAGCGTTGCGGAGCACTCTACCCTAGCCAAAAACATTCAGTACTTC
CSVAEHSTLAKNIQYF
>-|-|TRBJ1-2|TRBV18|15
TGTGCCAGCTCACCAAAGGAGTCCGGATCCTCGGGCTACACCTTC
CASSPKESGSSGYTF
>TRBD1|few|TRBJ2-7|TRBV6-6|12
TGTGCCAGCAGCCCGGACAGGTACGAGCAGTACTTC
CASSPDRYEQYF
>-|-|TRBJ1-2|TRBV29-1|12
TGCAGTGTCGAGGGGGAATCAACGGGCTACACCTTC
CSVEGESTGYTF